The 3 T cell receptor beta chains given below trace back to one sample, sequenced in a study of blood T cell repertoires in COVID-19. Libraries were prepared by immunoSEQ multiplex PCR; TCRdb keeps only in-frame clonotypes and omits some of them. The repertoire includes tens of thousands of clones, 70% to 80% of them detected once, and 5.8% sits in the top ten. Sequencing used PBMCs or T cells enriched from blood (not recorded which). These receptors were obtained from a woman in her 50s with acute COVID-19.

This clone was found a few times. The chain joins TRBV12-3 or TRBV12-4 to TRBJ1-2; perhaps TRBD1 as D (5 bases). There are 12 residues in the CDR3. The V end was cut by 3 bases, the J end by 7 bases, with 9 bases between. The CDR3 is CASSFAGSGYTF. The CDR3 bases are TGTGCCAGCAGTTTCGCAGGGTCTGGCTACACCTTC.

The V gene is TRBV10-3, the J gene TRBJ2-7; perhaps TRBD1 as D (6 bases). The CDR3 totals 12 residues. Germline CDR1 is ENHRY and CDR2 is SYGVKD. The V end lost 4 bases, the J end lost 12 bases, and 16 bases lay between the germline ends. The CDR3 coding sequence is TGTGCCATCAGTGGCCCACAGGGCCGTTCGTACTTC. Translated, it gives CAISGPQGRSYF.

The J gene is TRBJ2-1, the V gene TRBV19; no reliable D call. Germline values: CDR1 LNHDA, CDR2 SQIVND (reference sequence). The CDR3 sequence is 13 residues long. Trimming pared 3 bases from V and 7 bases from J, leaving 10 bases between. CDR3 coding DNA: TGTGCCAGTAGTATGGCAGGCTTGAATGAGCAGTTCTTC. It codes for CASSMAGLNEQFF.